This entry features one T cell receptor beta chain sequence. The antigen is unknown. This specimen comes from a study of a mutant IDH1 vaccine in newly diagnosed glioma. Trimming stripped 7 bases from V and 10 bases from J, with 22 bases between. This CDR3 spans 14 amino acids. CDR1 SGHTA and CDR2 FQGNSA come from the germline V gene. Clones were sequenced by immunoSEQ multiplex PCR, and TCRdb holds only the in-frame ones, with some missing. Here the sample spans 35,000 to 45,000 clones, roughly 76% being singletons. Time point of the sample: week 5, during vaccination. Doses comprised 300 ug of mutant IDH1 20-mer peptide each, plus topical imiquimod.

The TCR comes from a man aged 50 to 60 with glioma. The sequencing here drew on PBMCs, taken from a glioma patient whose treatment included an IDH1 peptide vaccine. The V call is TRBV7-2, the J call TRBJ1-1; D is possibly TRBD1 (6 bases). CDR3: CASKLTAGARLAFF. The CDR3 coding sequence is TGTGCCAGCAAATTGACGGCAGGGGCCCGGTTAGCTTTCTTT.